This TCR beta chain was recorded in a study of response to subunit inactivated influenza vaccine. The V end lost 5 bases, the J end lost 3 bases, and 11 bases lay between the germline ends. From germline, CDR1 is MNHNS and CDR2 SASEGT. CDR3 size: 13 residues. One entry per CDR3 protein, called by TCRdb with MiXCR from the RT-PCR reads. This table holds about 480,000 distinct CDR3 sequences, over 9.5% found once. On this clonotype: Its antigen is not identified.

Overall study results and limits: Each seasonal flu vaccination may recruit only limited new T cells, authors suggested.

The sequence was collected from a man aged 50 to 59 who received an inactivated influenza vaccine. V is TRBV6-1 and J is TRBJ2-7; TRBD1 might be the D (6 bases). The starting material was PBMCs from blood, obtained roughly 46 days after vaccination. The CDR3 DNA reads as TGTGCCAGCAGTCCAGGGGCCGTCTACGAGCAGTACTTC. It specifies CASSPGAVYEQYF.